This TCR beta chain is from a study of human T cells and chemical hapten exposure. This CDR3 is built from 17 residues. V dropped 1 base and J dropped 0; count of bases not matched to a gene: 5. The V gene's germline CDR1 is LGHNA and CDR2 YSLEER. The study, taken as a whole, reports: Correlating positively with patch test score were the PT1 expanded TCR counts. Expanded TCRs showed more large CDR3 clusters than pre-sensitization or healthy control sets. TCRs above 1 in 1000 frequency stayed constant with DPC sensitization.

Indicated time point: pre-sensitization, week 0. Treatment here: therapeutic diphenylcyclopropenone sensitization with weekly scalp DPC. Suited to DPC and affected by alopecia, the donors ranged from 18 to 70 years old. TCRdb reprocessed the RACE reads with MiXCR, giving one entry per CDR3 protein. The sample records about 68,000 distinct CDR3 sequences, 10% to 11% being singletons. This clonotype turned up a few times. Its matching antigen is unknown. The source of this sequence is a woman between 45 and 60 years old with alopecia areata. Some clones in this sample may be carry-over from other donors' samples. The chain couples TRBV4-3 to TRBJ1-4; 7 bases fit TRBD1. The specimen was whole blood, collected in connection with sensitization to the hapten diphenylcyclopropenone (DPC). The CDR3 loop is CASSQGARGTTNEKLFF. Written as DNA, the CDR3 is TGCGCCAGCAGCCAAGGGGCCAGGGGGACAACTAATGAAAAACTGTTTTTT.